This TCR beta chain was sequenced for a study of CD8 T cells in ankylosing spondylitis. Study-wide findings and caveats: It was reported that disease-linked clones were significantly enriched in matched ankylosing spondylitis synovial fluid.

Via MiXCR, TCRdb re-called the 5' RACE reads, giving one row per CDR3 protein. The table includes roughly 230,000 distinct CDR3 sequences, about 10% detected once. For this clonotype: Its antigen is as yet unknown.

The CDR3 is made up of 17 amino acids. Germline CDR1 is SGHAT and CDR2 is FQNNGV. Trimming took 3 bases from V and 6 from J; bases not matched to a gene: 11. This rearrangement joins TRBV11-2 to TRBJ2-1; 10 bases match TRBD2. The sequence was collected from a male donor with ankylosing spondylitis or in good health (not recorded which). The sample comprised blood, either unsorted or a sorted T cell fraction (not recorded which). The CDR3 loop is CASSLILSGGIVNEQFF. The CDR3 nucleotides are TGTGCCAGCAGCTTGATCCTTAGCGGGGGGATCGTCAATGAGCAGTTCTTC.